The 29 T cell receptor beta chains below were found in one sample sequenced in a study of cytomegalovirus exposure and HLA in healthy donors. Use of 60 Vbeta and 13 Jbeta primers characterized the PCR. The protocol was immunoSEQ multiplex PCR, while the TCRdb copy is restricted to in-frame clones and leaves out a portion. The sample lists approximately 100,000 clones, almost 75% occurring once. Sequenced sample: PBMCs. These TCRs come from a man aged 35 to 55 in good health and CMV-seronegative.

DNA of the CDR3: TGTGCCAGCAGTTTTGTGGACTCTCTGAACACCGGGGAGCTGTTTTTT. It codes for CASSFVDSLNTGELFF. V usage is TRBV28 and J usage is TRBJ2-2, with D possibly matching TRBD2 (5 bases). This CDR3 has 16 residues. Germline CDR1 is MDHEN and CDR2 is SYDVKM. Trimming stripped 3 bases from V and 1 base from J, with 12 bases between.

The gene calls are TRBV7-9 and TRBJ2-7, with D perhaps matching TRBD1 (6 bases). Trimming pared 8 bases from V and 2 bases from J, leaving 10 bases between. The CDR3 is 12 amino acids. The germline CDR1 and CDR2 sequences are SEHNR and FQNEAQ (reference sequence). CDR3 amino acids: CASSQGTYEQYF. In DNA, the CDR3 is TGTGCCAGCTCGCAGGGGACCTACGAGCAGTACTTC.

As DNA, the CDR3 is TGCGCCAGCTCCAGGGGGGCCACAGAGACCCAGTACTTC. This encodes CASSRGATETQYF. V is TRBV5-1 and J is TRBJ2-5, with D perhaps TRBD1 (7 bases). Trimming shortened V by 7 bases and J by 4 bases, and 14 bases separated the two germline ends. CDR3 length equals 13 residues. Germline CDR1 and CDR2: SGHRS and YFSETQ.

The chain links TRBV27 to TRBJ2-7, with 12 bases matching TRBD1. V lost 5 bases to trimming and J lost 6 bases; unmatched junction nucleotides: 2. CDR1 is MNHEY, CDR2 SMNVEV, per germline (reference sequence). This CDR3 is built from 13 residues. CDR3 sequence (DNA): TGTGCCAGCAGTCCGGGACAGGGGGCCGAGCAGTACTTC. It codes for CASSPGQGAEQYF.

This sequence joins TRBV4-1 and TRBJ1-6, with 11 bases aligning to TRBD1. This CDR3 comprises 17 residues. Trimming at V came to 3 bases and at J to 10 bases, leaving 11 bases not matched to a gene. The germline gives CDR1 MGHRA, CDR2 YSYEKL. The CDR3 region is CASSHIGVGQGGSPLHF. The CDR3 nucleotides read TGCGCCAGCAGCCATATCGGAGTGGGACAGGGGGGCTCACCCCTCCACTTT.

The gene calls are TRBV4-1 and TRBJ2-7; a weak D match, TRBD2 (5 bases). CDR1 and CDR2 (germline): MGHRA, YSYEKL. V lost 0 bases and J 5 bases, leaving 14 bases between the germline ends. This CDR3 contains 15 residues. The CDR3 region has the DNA TGCGCCAGCAGCCAAGATCTAGGGAGAGAAAACGAGCAGTACTTC. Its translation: CASSQDLGRENEQYF.

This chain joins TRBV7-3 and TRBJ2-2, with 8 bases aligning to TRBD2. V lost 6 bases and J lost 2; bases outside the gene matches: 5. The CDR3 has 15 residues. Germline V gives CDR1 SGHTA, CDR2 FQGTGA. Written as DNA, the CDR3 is TGTGCCAGCAGGGGGAGCGGGGGAAACACCGGGGAGCTGTTTTTT. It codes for CASRGSGGNTGELFF.

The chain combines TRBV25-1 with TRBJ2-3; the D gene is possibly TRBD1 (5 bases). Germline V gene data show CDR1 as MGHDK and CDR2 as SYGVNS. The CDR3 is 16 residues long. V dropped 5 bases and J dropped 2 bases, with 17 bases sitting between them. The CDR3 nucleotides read TGTGCCAGCAGTTTAAACCCGACAGAATCCACAGATACGCAGTATTTT. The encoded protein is CASSLNPTESTDTQYF.

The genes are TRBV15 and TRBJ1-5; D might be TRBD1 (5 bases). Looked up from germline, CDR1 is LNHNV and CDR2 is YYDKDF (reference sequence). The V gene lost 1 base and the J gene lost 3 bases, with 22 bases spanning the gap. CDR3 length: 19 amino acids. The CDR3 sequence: CATSRGLLEGAFINQPQHF. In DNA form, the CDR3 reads TGTGCCACCAGCAGAGGTCTTTTGGAAGGGGCTTTTATCAATCAGCCCCAGCATTTT. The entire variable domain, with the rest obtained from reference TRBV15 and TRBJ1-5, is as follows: DAMVIQNPRYQVTQFGKPVTLSCSQTLNHNVMYWYQQKSSQAPKLLFHYYDKDFNNEADTPDNFQSRRPNTSFCFLDIRSPGLGDTAMYLCATSRGLLEGAFINQPQHFGDGTRLSIL.

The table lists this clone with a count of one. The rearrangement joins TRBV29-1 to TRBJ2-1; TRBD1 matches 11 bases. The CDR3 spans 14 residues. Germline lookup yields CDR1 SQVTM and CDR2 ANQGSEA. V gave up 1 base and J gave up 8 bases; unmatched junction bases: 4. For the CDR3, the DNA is TGCAGCGTTGAAGTGGGGGACAGGGGGTATGAGCAGTTCTTC. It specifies CSVEVGDRGYEQFF.

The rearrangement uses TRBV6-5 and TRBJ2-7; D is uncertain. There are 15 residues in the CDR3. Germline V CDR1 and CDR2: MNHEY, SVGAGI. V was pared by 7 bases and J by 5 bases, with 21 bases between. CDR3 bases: TGTGCCAGCATACCCCCATGGCAGGCACCAAACGAGCAGTACTTC. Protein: CASIPPWQAPNEQYF.

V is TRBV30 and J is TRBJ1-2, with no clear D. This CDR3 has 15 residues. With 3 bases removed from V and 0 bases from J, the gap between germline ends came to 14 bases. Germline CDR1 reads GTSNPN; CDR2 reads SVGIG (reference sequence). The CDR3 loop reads CAWRSSQAANYGYTF. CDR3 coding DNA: TGTGCCTGGAGGTCATCCCAGGCCGCTAACTATGGCTACACCTTC.

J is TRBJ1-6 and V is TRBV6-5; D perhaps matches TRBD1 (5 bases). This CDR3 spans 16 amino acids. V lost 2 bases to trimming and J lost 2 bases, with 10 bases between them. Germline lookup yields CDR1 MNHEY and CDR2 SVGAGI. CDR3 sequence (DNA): TGTGCCAGCAGTTACGGGGCGGACCCCTATAATTCACCCCTCCACTTT. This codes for CASSYGADPYNSPLHF.

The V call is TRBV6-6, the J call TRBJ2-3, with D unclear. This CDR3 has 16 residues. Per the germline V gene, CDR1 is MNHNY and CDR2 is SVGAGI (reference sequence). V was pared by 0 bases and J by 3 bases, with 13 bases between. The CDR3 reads CASSYSKLTKTDTQYF. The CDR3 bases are TGTGCCAGCAGTTACTCGAAGTTAACAAAAACAGATACGCAGTATTTT.

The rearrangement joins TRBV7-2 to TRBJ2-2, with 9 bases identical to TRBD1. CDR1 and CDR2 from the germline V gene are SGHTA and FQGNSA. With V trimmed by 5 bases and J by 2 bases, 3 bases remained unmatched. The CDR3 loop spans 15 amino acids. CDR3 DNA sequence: TGTGCCAGCAGCCCCACAGGGGGCAACACCGGGGAGCTGTTTTTT. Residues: CASSPTGGNTGELFF.

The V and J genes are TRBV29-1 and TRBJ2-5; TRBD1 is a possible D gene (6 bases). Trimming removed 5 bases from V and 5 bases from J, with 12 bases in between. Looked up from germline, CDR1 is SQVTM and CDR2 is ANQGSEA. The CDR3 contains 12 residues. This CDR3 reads CSVSQGSETQYF. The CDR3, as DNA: TGCAGCGTTTCTCAGGGGAGTGAGACCCAGTACTTC.

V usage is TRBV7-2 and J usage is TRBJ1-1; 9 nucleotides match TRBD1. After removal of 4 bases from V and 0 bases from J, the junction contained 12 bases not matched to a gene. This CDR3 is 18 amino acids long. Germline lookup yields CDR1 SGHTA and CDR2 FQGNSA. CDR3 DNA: TGTGCCAGCAGCTCCCCGCGGGACAGGGCCTTTATGAACACTGAAGCTTTCTTT. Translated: CASSSPRDRAFMNTEAFF.

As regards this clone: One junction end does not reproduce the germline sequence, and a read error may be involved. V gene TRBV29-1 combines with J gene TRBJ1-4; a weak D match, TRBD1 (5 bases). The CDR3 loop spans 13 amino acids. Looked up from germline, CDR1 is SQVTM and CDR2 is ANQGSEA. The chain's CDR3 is CSVEDGLGEKPFF. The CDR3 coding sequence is TGCAGCGTCGAAGACGGCTTAGGGGAAAAACCGTTTTTT.

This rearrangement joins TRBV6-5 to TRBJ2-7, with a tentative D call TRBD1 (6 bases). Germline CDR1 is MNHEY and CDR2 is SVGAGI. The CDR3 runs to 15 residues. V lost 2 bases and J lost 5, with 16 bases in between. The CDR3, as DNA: TGTGCCAGCAGTTACAAGACAGGTTCTGACCACGAGCAGTACTTC. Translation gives CASSYKTGSDHEQYF.

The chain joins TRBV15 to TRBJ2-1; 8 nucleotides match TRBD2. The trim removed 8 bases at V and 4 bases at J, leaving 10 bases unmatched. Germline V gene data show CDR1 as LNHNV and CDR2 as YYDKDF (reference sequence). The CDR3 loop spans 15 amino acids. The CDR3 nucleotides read TGTGCCACCGCCCCGTGGAGCGGGGGTTACAATGAGCAGTTCTTC. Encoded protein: CATAPWSGGYNEQFF. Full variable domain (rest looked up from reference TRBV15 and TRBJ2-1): DAMVIQNPRYQVTQFGKPVTLSCSQTLNHNVMYWYQQKSSQAPKLLFHYYDKDFNNEADTPDNFQSRRPNTSFCFLDIRSPGLGDTAMYLCATAPWSGGYNEQFFGPGTRLTVL.

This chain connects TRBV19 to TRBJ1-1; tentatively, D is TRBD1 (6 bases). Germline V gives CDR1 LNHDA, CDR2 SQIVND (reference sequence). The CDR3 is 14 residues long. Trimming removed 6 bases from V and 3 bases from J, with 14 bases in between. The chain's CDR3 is CASSTIRGHTEAFF. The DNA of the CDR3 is TGTGCCAGTAGCACAATCAGGGGTCACACTGAAGCTTTCTTT.

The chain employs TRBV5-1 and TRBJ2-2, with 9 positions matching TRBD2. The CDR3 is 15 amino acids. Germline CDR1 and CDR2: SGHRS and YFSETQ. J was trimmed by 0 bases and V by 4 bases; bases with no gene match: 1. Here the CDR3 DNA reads TGCGCCAGCAGCGCTAGCGGGGCGAACACCGGGGAGCTGTTTTTT. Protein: CASSASGANTGELFF.

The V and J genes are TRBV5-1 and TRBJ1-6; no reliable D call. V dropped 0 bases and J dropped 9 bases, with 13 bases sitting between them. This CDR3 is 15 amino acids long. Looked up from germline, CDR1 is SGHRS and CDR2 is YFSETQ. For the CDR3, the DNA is TGCGCCAGCAGCTTGGATACGTCAGGTTCTTCACCCCTCCACTTT. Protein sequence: CASSLDTSGSSPLHF.

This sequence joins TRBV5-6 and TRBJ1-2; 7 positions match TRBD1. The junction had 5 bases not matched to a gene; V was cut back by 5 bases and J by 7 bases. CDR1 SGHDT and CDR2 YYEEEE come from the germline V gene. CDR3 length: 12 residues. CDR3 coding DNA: TGTGCCAGCAGGGGGACAGTTTTTGGCTACACCTTC. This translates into CASRGTVFGYTF. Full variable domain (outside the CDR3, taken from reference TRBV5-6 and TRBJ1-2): DAGVTQSPTHLIKTRGQQVTLRCSPKSGHDTVSWYQQALGQGPQFIFQYYEEEERQRGNFPDRFSGHQFPNYSSELNVNALLLGDSALYLCASRGTVFGYTFGSGTRLTVV.

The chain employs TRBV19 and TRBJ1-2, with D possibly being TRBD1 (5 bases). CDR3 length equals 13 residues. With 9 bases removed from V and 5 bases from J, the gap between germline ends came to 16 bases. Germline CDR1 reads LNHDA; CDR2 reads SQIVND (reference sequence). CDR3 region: CASSVQGGYGYTF. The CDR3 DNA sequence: TGTGCCAGCAGCGTGCAGGGAGGGTATGGCTACACCTTC. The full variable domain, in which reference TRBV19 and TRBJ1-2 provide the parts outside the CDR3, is DGGITQSPKYLFRKEGQNVTLSCEQNLNHDAMYWYRQDPGQGLRLIYYSQIVNDFQKGDIAEGYSVSREKKESFPLTVTSAQKNPTAFYLCASSVQGGYGYTFGSGTRLTVV.

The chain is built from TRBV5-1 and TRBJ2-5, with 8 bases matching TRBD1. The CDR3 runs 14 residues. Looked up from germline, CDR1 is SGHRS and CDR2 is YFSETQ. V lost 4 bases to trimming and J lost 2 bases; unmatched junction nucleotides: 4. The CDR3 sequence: CASSRDRSQETQYF. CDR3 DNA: TGCGCCAGCAGCCGGGACAGGAGTCAAGAGACCCAGTACTTC. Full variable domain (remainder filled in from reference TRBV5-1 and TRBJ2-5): KAGVTQTPRYLIKTRGQQVTLSCSPISGHRSVSWYQQTPGQGLQFLFEYFSETQRNKGNFPGRFSGRQFSNSRSEMNVSTLELGDSALYLCASSRDRSQETQYFGPGTRLLVL.

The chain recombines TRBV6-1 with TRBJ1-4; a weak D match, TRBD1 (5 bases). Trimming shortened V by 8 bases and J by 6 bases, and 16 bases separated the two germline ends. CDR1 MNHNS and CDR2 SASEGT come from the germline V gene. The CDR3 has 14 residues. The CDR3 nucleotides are TGTGCCAGCCTTCAATGGGCGGGGGATGAAAAACTGTTTTTT. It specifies CASLQWAGDEKLFF.

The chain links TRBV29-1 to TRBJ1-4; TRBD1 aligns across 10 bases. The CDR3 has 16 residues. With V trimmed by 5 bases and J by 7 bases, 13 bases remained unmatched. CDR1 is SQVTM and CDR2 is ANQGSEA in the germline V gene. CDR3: CSVSALGQGDSEKLFF. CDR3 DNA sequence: TGCAGCGTTTCGGCCCTAGGACAGGGGGATAGTGAAAAACTGTTTTTT.

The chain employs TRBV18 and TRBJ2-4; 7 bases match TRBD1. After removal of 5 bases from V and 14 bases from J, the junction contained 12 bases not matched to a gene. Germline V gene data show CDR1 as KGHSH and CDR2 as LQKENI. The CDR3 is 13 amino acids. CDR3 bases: TGTGCCAGCTCAACCACGGGACAGAGCGAAGAGTACTTC. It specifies CASSTTGQSEEYF.